The present T cell receptor beta chain was sequenced within a study of blood T cells in healthy people across ages. Germline CDR1 reads MNHNS; CDR2 reads SASEGT. The CDR3 totals 13 residues. Regarding the study as a whole: It was held that diversity estimates obtained from one million T cells represented underestimates.

Sample-barcoded 5' priming and a J-beta primer mix drove a second PCR of 7 to 11 cycles. The template-switch adaptor, which had 12 random nucleotides, put a tag on each cDNA molecule. TCRdb reprocessed the 5' RACE reads via MiXCR and lists one record per CDR3 protein. The table shows about 1 million distinct CDR3 sequences, with 45% occurring only once. Concerning this clonotype: Its matching antigen is unknown. Mismatch with germline at one junction end may stem from a read error.

The TCR was taken from a woman aged 60-75 years in good health. The chain combines TRBV6-1 with TRBJ2-1; no definite D call. Judging by the DNA end, TRBJ2-7 fits better; the J call may be wrong. Sequenced sample: blood. The CDR3 DNA reads TGTGCCAGCAGTCTAACAGTTAACTACAAGCAGTACTTC. It translates to CASSLTVNYKQYF.